This T cell receptor (beta chain) is from a study of cytomegalovirus exposure and HLA in healthy donors. CDR3 length: 16 amino acids. Germline loops: CDR1 MNHNS, CDR2 SASEGT. V lost 3 bases, J lost 7 bases, and 7 bases stayed unmatched. PCR involved 60 Vbeta and 13 Jbeta primers. Profiling relied on immunoSEQ multiplex PCR, and the TCRdb table lists in-frame clones only, not all of them. The data contain about 130,000 clones, around 80% of them singletons. Sequences were obtained from PBMCs. This chain links TRBV6-1 with TRBJ1-6; 9 bases map to TRBD1. The sequence was obtained from a boy younger than 10 in good health and CMV-seronegative. The CDR3 DNA follows: TGTGCCAGCAGTGAGGAGACCGGGACAGGGAATTCACCCCTCCACTTT. It is translated as CASSEETGTGNSPLHF.